A single sample is the source of the 3 T cell receptor beta chains below, sequenced in a study of blood T cell repertoires in COVID-19. The protocol was immunoSEQ multiplex PCR, while the TCRdb copy is restricted to in-frame clones and leaves out a portion. The table lists fewer than 250,000 clones, approximately 80% of them singletons. Sequenced material: PBMCs or T cells enriched from blood (not recorded which). These receptors came from a woman in her 40s with acute COVID-19.

The chain combines TRBV27 with TRBJ2-1; D perhaps matches TRBD1 (6 bases). Germline V gene sequence: CDR1 MNHEY, CDR2 SMNVEV (reference sequence). Trimming took 3 bases from V and 12 from J, leaving 15 bases between them. The CDR3 consists of 13 residues. DNA for the CDR3: TGTGCCAGCAGTTTTGGGCAGGGGATGGGGCAGTTCTTC. Translated, it gives CASSFGQGMGQFF.

This clone has more than one count but fewer than ten. This chain connects TRBV6-5 to TRBJ1-1; D uncertain. Per the germline V gene, CDR1 is MNHEY and CDR2 is SVGAGI. This CDR3 is built from 13 residues. V lost 3 bases and J 7 bases, leaving 12 bases between the germline ends. The CDR3 sequence is CASSYTQRHEAFF. The CDR3 nucleotides read TGTGCCAGCAGTTATACGCAGAGACATGAAGCTTTCTTT.

V is TRBV30 and J is TRBJ1-6, with D unclear. In germline, CDR1 is GTSNPN, CDR2 SVGIG (reference sequence). The CDR3 is 13 residues long. The germline V and J ends were trimmed by 3 bases and 6 bases, with 9 bases remaining between them. The CDR3 sequence is CAWRGPGNSPLHF. The CDR3 DNA is TGTGCCTGGAGGGGTCCGGGTAATTCACCCCTCCACTTT.